This T cell receptor beta chain was retrieved from a study of control samples from healthy donors and cancer patients. Comment on this clone: Other nucleotide sequences in the sample specify the same CDR3.

Sequencing used immunoSEQ multiplex PCR; TCRdb keeps in-frame clones, though not all of them. The profile shows 170,000 or so clones, 91% of them singletons. The CDR3 totals 15 residues. Germline V lookup: CDR1 SEHNR, CDR2 FQNEAQ (reference sequence). The V and J ends lost 2 bases and 6 bases, in that order; junction bases with no gene match: 4. The chain is built from TRBV7-9 and TRBJ1-4; 9 nucleotides match TRBD1. The clonotype comes from a woman aged 40 to 49 in good health. The sequenced sample was blood. The DNA of the CDR3 is TGTGCCAGCAGCTTAAAGGGACAGGGCGATGAAAAACTGTTTTTT. Amino acid sequence: CASSLKGQGDEKLFF.